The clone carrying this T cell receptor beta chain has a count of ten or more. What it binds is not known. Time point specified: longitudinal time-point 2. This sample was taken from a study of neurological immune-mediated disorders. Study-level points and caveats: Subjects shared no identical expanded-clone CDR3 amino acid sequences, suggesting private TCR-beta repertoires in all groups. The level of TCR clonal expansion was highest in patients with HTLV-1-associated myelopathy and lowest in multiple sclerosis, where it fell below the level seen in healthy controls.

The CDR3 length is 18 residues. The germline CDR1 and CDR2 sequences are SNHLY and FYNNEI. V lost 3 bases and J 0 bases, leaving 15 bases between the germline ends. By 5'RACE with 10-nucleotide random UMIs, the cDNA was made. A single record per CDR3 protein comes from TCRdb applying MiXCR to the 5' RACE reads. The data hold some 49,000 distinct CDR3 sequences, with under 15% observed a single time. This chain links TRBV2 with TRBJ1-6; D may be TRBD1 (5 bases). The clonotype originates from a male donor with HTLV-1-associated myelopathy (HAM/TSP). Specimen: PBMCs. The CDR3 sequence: CASSDETALSSYNSPLHF. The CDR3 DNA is TGTGCCAGCAGTGACGAGACAGCCCTGAGCTCCTATAATTCACCCCTCCACTTT.